These 8 T cell receptor beta chains came from one sample sequenced in a study of T-cell reconstitution after alpha-beta-depleted transplantation in children. Unique molecular identifiers were incorporated during preparation of the TCRbeta library. Via MiXCR, TCRdb re-called the PCR reads, giving one row per CDR3 protein. The table has about 600,000 distinct CDR3 sequences, 10% seen once; the top ten hold 3.5% to 5%. The sequencing here drew on PBMCs from the stem cell graft donor, taken from the stem cell graft. The receptors derive from a human donor who donated a stem cell graft to a child with acute myeloid leukemia.

In regard to this clonotype: An end of the junction does not agree with germline; a read error may underlie this. J is TRBJ2-4 and V is TRBV20-1, with 9 nucleotides matching TRBD1. Germline CDR1 DFQATT, CDR2 SNEGSKA (reference sequence). This CDR3 comprises 16 residues. CDR3 residues: CSARPPGQGSGNILYF. DNA for the CDR3: TGCAGTGCTAGGCCTCCGGGACAGGGTTCAGGAAACATTCTGTACTTC.

The chain combines TRBV6-5 with TRBJ1-3, with a possible D match to TRBD1 (5 bases). This CDR3 spans 16 amino acids. The germline V gene has CDR1 MNHEY and CDR2 SVGAGI. V gave up 2 bases and J gave up 0 bases, with 11 bases separating them. CDR3 protein: CASSYGRGRSGNTIYF. As DNA, the CDR3 is TGTGCCAGCAGTTACGGTCGGGGCCGCTCTGGAAACACCATATATTTT.

The sample holds a few counts of this clonotype. The chain carries TRBV12-3 or TRBV12-4 and TRBJ2-1; 7 positions agree with TRBD2. There are 15 residues in the CDR3. V dropped 7 bases and J dropped 6; count of bases not matched to a gene: 12. The CDR3 region is CASTLMAGVGNEQFF. The CDR3 nucleotides are TGTGCCAGCACTCTTATGGCGGGAGTAGGCAATGAGCAGTTCTTC.

In its sample, this clonotype was seen many times. The V gene is TRBV7-6, the J gene TRBJ2-1; D possibly matches TRBD1 or TRBD2 (5 bases each). CDR3 length: 16 residues. The V end lost 5 bases, the J end lost 1 base, and 15 bases lay between the germline ends. Germline V gene data show CDR1 as SGHVS and CDR2 as FNYEAQ. The CDR3 DNA reads as TGTGCCAGCAGCCTAATCCAGGGAGTATCCTACAATGAGCAGTTCTTC. This translates into CASSLIQGVSYNEQFF.

Ten or more counts support this clonotype. This sequence joins TRBV20-1 and TRBJ2-3, with a weak D call TRBD2 (5 bases). V was trimmed by 5 bases and J by 2 bases, leaving 11 bases between them. This CDR3 is 13 amino acids long. The germline gives CDR1 DFQATT, CDR2 SNEGSKA (reference sequence). The DNA of the CDR3 is TGCAGTGCTTGGGAGCGGAACACAGATACGCAGTATTTT. Translating gives CSAWERNTDTQYF.

This clonotype has just a few counts. This chain joins TRBV29-1 and TRBJ2-7; D is unresolved. V dropped 0 bases and J dropped 5 bases, with 14 bases sitting between them. The CDR3 is made up of 14 amino acids. Germline V gene sequence: CDR1 SQVTM, CDR2 ANQGSEA. CDR3 loop: CSVEEGSQYNEQYF. In DNA form, the CDR3 reads TGCAGCGTTGAAGAGGGGTCTCAGTACAACGAGCAGTACTTC.

This clonotype was observed at least ten times. V usage is TRBV16 and J usage is TRBJ1-3; weak D call: TRBD1 (5 bases). The V gene's germline CDR1 is KGHSY and CDR2 FQNENV. V was pared by 4 bases and J by 0 bases, with 13 bases between. The CDR3 has 16 residues. CDR3 in amino acids: CASSRMEGSSGNTIYF. The CDR3 nucleotides read TGTGCCAGCAGCCGGATGGAGGGGAGCTCTGGAAACACCATATATTTT. The full variable domain, with the rest looked up from reference TRBV16 and TRBJ1-3, is GEEVAQTPKHLVRGEGQKAKLYCAPIKGHSYVFWYQQVLKNEFKFLISFQNENVFDETGMPKERFSAKCLPNSPCSLEIQATKLEDSAVYFCASSRMEGSSGNTIYFGEGSWLTVV.

This clonotype showed up many times. The rearrangement joins TRBV4-3 to TRBJ2-2; D is uncertain. The CDR3 covers 14 residues. Germline CDR1 LGHNA, CDR2 YSLEER. Trimming stripped 1 base from V and 7 bases from J, with 10 bases between. The CDR3: CASSQGQRDGELFF. The CDR3 nucleotides are TGCGCCAGCAGCCAAGGGCAAAGGGACGGGGAGCTGTTTTTT.